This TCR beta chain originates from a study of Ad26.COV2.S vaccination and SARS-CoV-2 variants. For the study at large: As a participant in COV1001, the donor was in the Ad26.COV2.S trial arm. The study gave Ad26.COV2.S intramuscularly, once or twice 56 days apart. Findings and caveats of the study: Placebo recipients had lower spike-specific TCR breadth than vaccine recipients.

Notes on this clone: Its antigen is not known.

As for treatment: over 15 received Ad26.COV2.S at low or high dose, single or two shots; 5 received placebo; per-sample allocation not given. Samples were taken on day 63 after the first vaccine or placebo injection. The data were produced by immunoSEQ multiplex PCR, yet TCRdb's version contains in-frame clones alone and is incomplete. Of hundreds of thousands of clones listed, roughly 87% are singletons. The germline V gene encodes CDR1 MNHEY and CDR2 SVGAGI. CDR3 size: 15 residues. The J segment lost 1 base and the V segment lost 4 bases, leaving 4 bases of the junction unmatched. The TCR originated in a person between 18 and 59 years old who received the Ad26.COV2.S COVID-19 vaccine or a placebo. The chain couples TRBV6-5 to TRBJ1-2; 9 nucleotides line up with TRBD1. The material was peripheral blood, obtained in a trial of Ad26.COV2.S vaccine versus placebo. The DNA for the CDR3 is TGTGCCAGCAGTTTATCGACAGGGGGTAACTATGGCTACACCTTC. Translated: CASSLSTGGNYGYTF.